This T cell receptor beta chain originates from a study of blood T cells in healthy people across ages. Study outcomes and limitations: Naive T cell percentage showed a strong correlation with the diversity of TCR beta.

This clonotype was detected ten times or more. Its matching antigen is unknown. The use of a sample-barcoded 5' primer and a J-beta primer mix characterized a second PCR of 7 to 11 cycles. Each cDNA molecule carried a tag from a template-switch adaptor that contained 12 random nucleotides. Using its own MiXCR run on the 5' RACE reads, TCRdb lists one record per CDR3 protein. The sample yields roughly 640,000 distinct CDR3 sequences, approximately 30% seen once. Germline V CDR1 and CDR2: DFQATT, SNEGSKA (reference sequence). V dropped 5 bases and J dropped 0; count of bases not matched to a gene: 4. The CDR3 spans 15 residues. Each sample yielded at least 6 million isolated PBMCs.

This TCR came from a woman of 80 years or more in good health. Material: blood. The chain combines TRBV20-1 with TRBJ2-1; TRBD1 matches at 10 bases. The CDR3: CSAGGQGRSYNEQFF. The CDR3 bases are TGCAGTGCTGGGGGACAGGGGCGCTCCTACAATGAGCAGTTCTTC.